The T cell receptor beta chain under discussion was sequenced for a study of blood T cell repertoires in COVID-19. At the level of the study: Collection of acute and convalescent COVID-19 samples took place in the United States, Italy and Spain. The analysed material was cDNA or gDNA that came from T cells, B-cell-depleted T cells, or PBMCs.

Method: immunoSEQ multiplex PCR; TCRdb's copy keeps in-frame clones and lacks some. The repertoire includes some 190,000 clones, approximately 80% of them detected once, and roughly an eighth sits in the top ten. This clonotype originated in a woman aged 45-60 years with acute or convalescent COVID-19. The sample taken for sequencing was peripheral blood.

The CDR3 sequence: CASSFRFKEETQYF. The CDR3 DNA follows: TGTGCCAGCAGTTTCCGATTCAAGGAGGAGACCCAGTACTTC. The chain joins TRBV28 to TRBJ2-5, with D uncertain. V shed 3 bases and J shed 5 bases, with 13 bases lying between them. The CDR3 sequence is 14 residues long. From germline, CDR1 is MDHEN and CDR2 SYDVKM.